This T cell receptor beta chain was sequenced for a study of beta chain features in type 1 diabetes. In its sample, this clone was seen a few times. The antigen is not known. Study-wide results and caveats: Moderately but significantly shorter TCRB CDR3s were found in Type 1 diabetes patients in all four CD4+ subsets.

Expressed TCRB transcripts were sequenced after all isolated RNA was converted to cDNA. The table came from immunoSEQ multiplex PCR; TCRdb's copy has only in-frame clones and leaves some out. The sample has approximately 260,000 clones; about a fifth are singletons. The clonotype originates from a woman in her thirties or forties with type 1 diabetes. The sample comprised naive CD4+ T cells from blood.

The CDR3 loop reads CASSQGGNEQFF. The CDR3 bases are TGTGCCAGCTCACAGGGTGGCAATGAGCAGTTCTTC. The genes are TRBV6-5 and TRBJ2-1, with D possibly matching TRBD1 (6 bases). Germline loops: CDR1 MNHEY, CDR2 SVGAGI. The CDR3 covers 12 residues. Deletions cut 8 bases from V and 6 bases from J, with 11 bases between.